This T cell receptor (beta chain) was recovered during a study of CD8 T cells in Susac syndrome. The overall study: Patients with Susac syndrome who were sequenced included over five with active disease and fewer than 10 in remission. When blood was drawn, the patients with Susac syndrome were therapy-naive, on corticosteroids, or on intravenous immunoglobulin alone. The study's findings and limits: Only a relatively small number of individuals were included in the TCR sequencing and HLA analysis.

Germline CDR1 DFQATT, CDR2 SNEGSKA (reference sequence). The CDR3 length is 14 residues. V shed 1 base, J shed 3 bases, and the junction held 4 bases outside the gene matches. RNA amounts of about 0.45 to 1 ug underwent reverse transcription with random hexamers. An immunoSEQ multiplex PCR amplified TCR beta CDR3 over 54 Vbeta and 13 Jbeta. A single record per CDR3 protein comes from TCRdb applying MiXCR to the immunoSEQ multiplex PCR reads. The sample records about 190,000 distinct CDR3 sequences, over 90% being singletons. In the case of this clonotype: Its antigen is currently unknown.

The origin of this receptor is a human donor with Susac syndrome. The sequencing sample was made of CD8+ T cells from PBMCs. This chain links TRBV20-1 with TRBJ2-7; the match to TRBD2 covers 9 bases. The CDR3 is CSARGLAEYYEQYF. Here the CDR3 DNA reads TGCAGTGCTAGAGGACTAGCGGAATACTACGAGCAGTACTTC.